These 2 T cell receptor beta chains share one sample of origin, sequenced in a study of T cell responses to AZD1222 COVID-19 vaccine. Using immunoSEQ multiplex PCR, the repertoire was profiled, and TCRdb retains in-frame clones only, with some absent. Found here are 130,000 or so clones, nearly 95% of them singletons; the top ten hold 0.9% to 0.95%. The material was peripheral blood, obtained on day 0 of AZD1222 vaccination. The origin of the receptors is an adult in good health.

The chain joins TRBV30 to TRBJ1-4, with D perhaps matching TRBD1 (5 bases). Germline CDR1 and CDR2: GTSNPN and SVGIG (reference sequence). The CDR3 sequence is 14 residues long. Between the trimmed V and J ends, which lost 2 bases and 8 bases, there was a span of 15 bases. The CDR3: CAWSQGLEREKLFF. DNA of the CDR3: TGTGCCTGGAGTCAGGGACTGGAGCGGGAAAAACTGTTTTTT.

The chain carries TRBV15 and TRBJ1-1; TRBD1 matches at 8 bases. Looked up from germline, CDR1 is LNHNV and CDR2 is YYDKDF (reference sequence). V gave up 3 bases and J gave up 0 bases; unmatched junction bases: 6. This CDR3 has 16 amino acids. In DNA, the CDR3 is TGTGCCACCAGCAGTTGGACAGGGAGGATGAACACTGAAGCTTTCTTT. Residues: CATSSWTGRMNTEAFF.